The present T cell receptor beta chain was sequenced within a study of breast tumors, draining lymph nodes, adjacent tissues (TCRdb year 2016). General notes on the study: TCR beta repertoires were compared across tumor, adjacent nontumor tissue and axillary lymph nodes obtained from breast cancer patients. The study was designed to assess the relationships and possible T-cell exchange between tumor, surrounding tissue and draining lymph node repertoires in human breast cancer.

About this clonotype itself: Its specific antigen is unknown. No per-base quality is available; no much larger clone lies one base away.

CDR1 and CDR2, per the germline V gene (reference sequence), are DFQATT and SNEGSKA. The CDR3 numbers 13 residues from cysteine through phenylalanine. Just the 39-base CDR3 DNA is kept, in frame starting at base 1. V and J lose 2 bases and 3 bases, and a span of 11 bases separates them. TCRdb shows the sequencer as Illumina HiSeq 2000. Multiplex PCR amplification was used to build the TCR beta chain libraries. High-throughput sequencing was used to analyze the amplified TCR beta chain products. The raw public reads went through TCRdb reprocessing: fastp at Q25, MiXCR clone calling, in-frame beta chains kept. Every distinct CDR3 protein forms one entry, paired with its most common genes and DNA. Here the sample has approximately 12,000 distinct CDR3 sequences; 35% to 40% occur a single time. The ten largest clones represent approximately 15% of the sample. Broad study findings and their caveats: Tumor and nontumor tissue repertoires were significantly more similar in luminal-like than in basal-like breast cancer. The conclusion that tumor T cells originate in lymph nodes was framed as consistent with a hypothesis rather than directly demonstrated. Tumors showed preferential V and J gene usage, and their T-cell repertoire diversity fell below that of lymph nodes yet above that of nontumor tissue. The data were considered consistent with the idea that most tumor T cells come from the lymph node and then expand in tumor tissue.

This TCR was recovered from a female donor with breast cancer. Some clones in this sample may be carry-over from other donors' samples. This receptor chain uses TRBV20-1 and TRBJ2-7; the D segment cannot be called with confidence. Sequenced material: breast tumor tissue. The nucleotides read TGCAGTGCTAGATCTCTGGCAGGCTACGAGCAGTACTTC. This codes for CSARSLAGYEQYF.